Reported below is one T cell receptor beta chain. Its antigen remains unidentified. The data were obtained in a study of shared clonotypes between healthy human individuals. As for the study in general: Donor composition was two women and three men, aged 18 to 49. General study points: Among donors, clonotype sharing was expected to be affected by sequencing depth. Across subsets, estimated richness was generally greater for naive than for memory populations.

The CDR3 extends over 15 amino acids. Germline-derived CDR1 and CDR2 are MNHNS and SASEGT. After removal of 10 bases from V and 4 bases from J, the junction contained 14 bases not matched to a gene. Clones were sequenced by immunoSEQ multiplex PCR, and TCRdb holds only the in-frame ones, with some missing. Of over a million clones in the sample, roughly 96% were seen once. The receptor was derived from a man aged 30-40 years in good health. The sample comprised naive CD4+ T cells sorted from blood. Subset indicated: CD45RA+ positively selected. V usage is TRBV6-1 and J usage is TRBJ2-3; 7 bases are shared with TRBD2. DNA of the CDR3: TGTGCCACCCAGACGTGGCGGGAGAGCCCAGATACGCAGTATTTT. This gives the protein CATQTWRESPDTQYF.